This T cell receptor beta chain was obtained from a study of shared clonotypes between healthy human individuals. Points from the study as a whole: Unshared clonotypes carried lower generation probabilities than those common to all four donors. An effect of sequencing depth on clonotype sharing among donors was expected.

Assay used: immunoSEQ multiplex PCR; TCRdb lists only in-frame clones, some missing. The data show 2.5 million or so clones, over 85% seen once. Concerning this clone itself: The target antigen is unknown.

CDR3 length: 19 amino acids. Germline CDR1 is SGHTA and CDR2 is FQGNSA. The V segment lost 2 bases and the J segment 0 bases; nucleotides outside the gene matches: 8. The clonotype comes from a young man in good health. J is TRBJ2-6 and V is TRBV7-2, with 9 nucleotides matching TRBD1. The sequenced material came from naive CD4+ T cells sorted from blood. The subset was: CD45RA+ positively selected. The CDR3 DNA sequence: TGTGCCAGCAGCTTATTGGGACAGGGTAAAGGCTCTGGGGCCAACGTCCTGACTTTC. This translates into CASSLLGQGKGSGANVLTF.